One sample yielded the 29 T cell receptor beta chains listed below, sequenced in a study of human T cells and chemical hapten exposure. TCRdb fed the RACE reads into MiXCR, producing one record per CDR3 protein. This table has some 300,000 distinct CDR3 sequences, around 5.5% appearing once. Described time point: pre-sensitization, week 0. This sample's treatment: therapeutic diphenylcyclopropenone sensitization with weekly scalp DPC. This material consisted of whole blood, taken in connection with sensitization to the hapten diphenylcyclopropenone (DPC). All receptors derive from a woman between 18 and 30 years old with alopecia areata. Some clones in this sample may be carry-over from other donors' samples.

This clonotype was picked up many times. The chain couples TRBV7-9 to TRBJ2-7; D unclear. This CDR3 has 14 amino acids. Germline-derived CDR1 and CDR2 are SEHNR and FQNEAQ (reference sequence). The V end was cut by 3 bases, the J end by 3 bases, with 12 bases between. The DNA of the CDR3 is TGTGCCAGCAGCTTGCCCGGACCTTACTACGAGCAGTACTTC. This encodes CASSLPGPYYEQYF. The full variable domain, with the rest looked up from reference TRBV7-9 and TRBJ2-7, is DTGVSQNPRHKITKRGQNVTFRCDPISEHNRLYWYRQTLGQGPEFLTYFQNEAQLEKSRLLSDRFSAERPKGSFSTLEIQRTEQGDSAMYLCASSLPGPYYEQYFGPGTRLTVT.

This clonotype was counted at least ten times. V and J are TRBV5-1 and TRBJ1-4, with D hard to call. The germline CDR1 and CDR2 sequences are SGHRS and YFSETQ. V was cut by 4 bases and J by 2 bases, with 9 bases left in between. This CDR3 is 14 amino acids long. CDR3 in DNA: TGCGCCAGCAGCCCGACGGTGACTAATGAAAAACTGTTTTTT. Translating it yields CASSPTVTNEKLFF.

In its sample, this clonotype was seen many times. This rearrangement joins TRBV24-1 to TRBJ2-1; no definite D call. This CDR3 is 12 amino acids long. The V end was cut by 7 bases, the J end by 8 bases, with 11 bases between. Germline V gives CDR1 KGHDR, CDR2 SFDVKD. The CDR3 here is CATSDNGDEQFF. Written as DNA, the CDR3 is TGTGCCACCAGCGATAACGGTGATGAGCAGTTCTTC.

There are a few counts of this clonotype. The chain recombines TRBV7-8 with TRBJ2-1; D is perhaps TRBD1 or TRBD2 (6 bases each). V gave up 6 bases and J gave up 2 bases, with 17 bases separating them. There are 16 residues in the CDR3. CDR1 SGHVS and CDR2 FQNEAQ come from the germline V gene. The CDR3 reads CASRTREEGAYNEQFF. The CDR3 DNA sequence: TGTGCCAGCAGAACTAGAGAGGAGGGGGCCTACAATGAGCAGTTCTTC.

This clonotype was counted a few times. The CDR3 sequence: CASSLADRFLQFF. CDR3 nucleotide sequence: TGTGCCAGCAGTTTAGCGGACCGATTTCTGCAGTTCTTC. The J gene is TRBJ2-1, the V gene TRBV12-3 or TRBV12-4, with D unresolved. V was shortened by 0 bases and J by 12 bases, with 12 bases between the two germline ends. The CDR3 loop spans 13 amino acids.

This clonotype was found many times. J is TRBJ2-2 and V is TRBV7-9; 7 nucleotides match TRBD1. The CDR3 spans 17 residues. Germline V gene lookup returns CDR1 SEHNR and CDR2 FQNEAQ (reference sequence). V lost 1 base, J lost 1 base, and 6 bases stayed unmatched. CDR3 sequence: CASSLVWDSLNTGELFF. The CDR3 DNA follows: TGTGCCAGCAGCTTAGTTTGGGACAGCCTGAACACCGGGGAGCTGTTTTTT.

This clonotype turned up a few times. CDR3 bases: TGTGCCAGCAGCTTCAGCGTCACTGAAGCTTTCTTT. Translating gives CASSFSVTEAFF. The chain joins TRBV11-2 to TRBJ1-1; no definite D call. The V gene lost 3 bases and the J gene lost 4 bases, with 6 bases spanning the gap. The CDR3 has 12 amino acids. Germline V gene data show CDR1 as SGHAT and CDR2 as FQNNGV.

The chain links TRBV7-9 to TRBJ1-3; no reliable D call. Per the germline V gene, CDR1 is SEHNR and CDR2 is FQNEAQ (reference sequence). The CDR3 length is 13 residues. Trimming took 0 bases from V and 5 from J, leaving 5 bases between them. CDR3 bases: TGTGCCAGCAGCTTAGCCGACAGAAACACCATATATTTT. It yields the protein CASSLADRNTIYF.

At least ten counts were recorded for this clonotype. The V gene is TRBV6-5, the J gene TRBJ1-2, with 7 bases fitting TRBD1. This CDR3 has 18 amino acids. Germline trimming cut 2 bases from V and 2 bases from J; bases unmatched to any gene: 14. Germline CDR1 reads MNHEY; CDR2 reads SVGAGI. This chain's CDR3 is CASSYVRDSDTLNYGYTF. In DNA, the CDR3 is TGTGCCAGCAGTTACGTTCGGGACAGTGATACACTAAACTATGGCTACACCTTC.

The V and J genes are TRBV7-6 and TRBJ2-3; D is uncertain. The V gene's germline CDR1 is SGHVS and CDR2 FNYEAQ. This CDR3 comprises 16 residues. Trimming stripped 5 bases from V and 0 bases from J, with 15 bases between. The CDR3 region is CASSPMLGSSTDTQYF. The CDR3 coding sequence is TGTGCCAGCAGCCCCATGCTCGGGTCTAGCACAGATACGCAGTATTTT.

With regard to this clonotype: This may be a read error: a much more frequent sequence differs by one nucleotide. Since no conserved phenylalanine or tryptophan closes the CDR3, a read error is the likely cause. The DNA of the CDR3 is TGTGCCAGCAGCTTACCGTCCGGGACAGATGTCTACGAGCAGTACCTC. Protein product: CASSLPSGTDVYEQYL. This rearrangement joins TRBV7-9 to TRBJ2-7, with 7 bases that match TRBD1. Germline CDR1 and CDR2: SEHNR and FQNEAQ (reference sequence). This CDR3 is 16 amino acids long. V lost 2 bases to trimming and J lost 3 bases; unmatched junction nucleotides: 10.

This clonotype has a handful of counts. The chain is built from TRBV12-3 or TRBV12-4 and TRBJ2-1; TRBD2 aligns across 10 bases. The CDR3 is made up of 16 amino acids. The ends lost 4 bases at V and 5 bases at J; junction bases unmatched: 8. The CDR3 DNA reads as TGTGCCAGCAGTTCCGCAACTAGCGGGGATCACAATGAGCAGTTCTTC. This translates into CASSSATSGDHNEQFF.

In its sample, this clonotype was seen a few times. The chain carries TRBV4-2 and TRBJ2-3; D ambiguous. This CDR3 is 15 amino acids long. Trimming took 0 bases from V and 8 from J, leaving 15 bases between them. Germline V gene data show CDR1 as LGHNA and CDR2 as YNFKEQ. The CDR3 nucleotides read TGTGCCAGCAGCCAAGATCTCGACTCCGGGCTTACGCAGTATTTT. This gives the protein CASSQDLDSGLTQYF.

In its sample, this clonotype was seen many times. The chain uses TRBV6-2 or TRBV6-3 and TRBJ2-6; possibly TRBD1 for D (6 bases). V lost 5 bases, J lost 0 bases, and 8 bases lay in between. Germline lookup yields CDR1 MNHEY and CDR2 SVGEGT. This CDR3 is built from 15 residues. For the CDR3, the DNA is TGTGCCAGCAGTAAACAGGGCTCTGGGGCCAACGTCCTGACTTTC. It specifies CASSKQGSGANVLTF.

This clonotype appeared many times. This chain's CDR3 is CASSEALARQQYF. CDR3 bases: TGTGCCAGCAGTGAAGCCCTGGCTAGGCAGCAGTACTTC. The chain links TRBV2 to TRBJ2-7; no definite D call. The length of the CDR3 is 13 residues. V was shortened by 0 bases and J by 8 bases, with 11 bases between the two germline ends. In germline, CDR1 is SNHLY, CDR2 FYNNEI.

The chain is built from TRBV27 and TRBJ2-2; D gene unclear. V was trimmed by 8 bases and J by 0 bases, leaving 4 bases between them. CDR3 length: 12 amino acids. Germline CDR1 is MNHEY and CDR2 is SMNVEV (reference sequence). The CDR3 spells CASEANTGELFF. CDR3 bases: TGTGCCAGCGAAGCGAACACCGGGGAGCTGTTTTTT.

The CDR3 loop is CASSPSGGAREKLFF. In nucleotides, the CDR3 is TGTGCCAGCAGTCCCTCCGGGGGGGCGAGGGAAAAACTGTTTTTT. The rearrangement links TRBV6-6 to TRBJ1-4, with D possibly TRBD1 on 6 matching bases. Germline lookup yields CDR1 MNHNY and CDR2 SVGAGI (reference sequence). The CDR3 totals 15 residues. The V end lost 5 bases, the J end lost 8 bases, and 18 bases lay between the germline ends.

This clonotype was seen a handful of times. This sequence joins TRBV12-3 or TRBV12-4 and TRBJ2-5; D uncertain. Trimming shortened V by 2 bases and J by 5 bases, and 9 bases separated the two germline ends. The length of the CDR3 is 13 residues. The CDR3 bases are TGTGCCAGCAGTTTAACTGAAAAGGAGACCCAGTACTTC. It translates to CASSLTEKETQYF.

The genes are TRBV5-1 and TRBJ2-7, with 8 positions matching TRBD1. Looked up from germline, CDR1 is SGHRS and CDR2 is YFSETQ. Germline trimming cut 4 bases from V and 2 bases from J; bases unmatched to any gene: 8. The CDR3 is 15 amino acids. CDR3 in DNA: TGCGCCAGCAGCCCCTCCGGGACAGGTCCCTACGAGCAGTACTTC. Its protein product is CASSPSGTGPYEQYF.

This clonotype was seen a few times. The V call is TRBV7-2, the J call TRBJ1-6; D gene ambiguous. Trimming shortened V by 6 bases and J by 10 bases, and 19 bases separated the two germline ends. The CDR3 sequence is 15 residues long. Germline CDR1 reads SGHTA; CDR2 reads FQGNSA. CDR3 in DNA: TGTGCCAGCAGTACCCGCGGAGGTCGCGAATCACCCCTCCACTTT. Protein sequence: CASSTRGGRESPLHF. Drawing the rest from reference TRBV7-2 and TRBJ1-6, the complete variable domain is GAGVSQSPSNKVTEKGKDVELRCDPISGHTALYWYRQSLGQGLEFLIYFQGNSAPDKSGLPSDRFSAERTGGSVSTLTIQRTQQEDSAVYLCASSTRGGRESPLHFGNGTRLTVT.

This clonotype appeared many times. The chain uses TRBV7-2 and TRBJ1-2; D might be TRBD1 (5 bases). Germline values: CDR1 SGHTA, CDR2 FQGNSA. This CDR3 contains 15 residues. With 0 bases removed from V and 7 bases from J, the gap between germline ends came to 15 bases. The CDR3 is CASSLAFNRRGGYTF. DNA of the CDR3: TGTGCCAGCAGCTTAGCGTTTAACAGGCGGGGTGGCTACACCTTC.

The V call is TRBV20-1, the J call TRBJ1-6; 9 positions match TRBD1. The germline V gene has CDR1 DFQATT and CDR2 SNEGSKA (reference sequence). The CDR3 consists of 14 residues. The ends lost 5 bases at V and 10 bases at J; junction bases unmatched: 9. CDR3 in DNA: TGCAGTGCTGAGCACGGGACAGGGTACTCACCCCTCCACTTT. It yields the protein CSAEHGTGYSPLHF.

The V and J genes are TRBV29-1 and TRBJ2-7; D remains ambiguous. From germline, CDR1 is SQVTM and CDR2 ANQGSEA. The germline V and J ends were trimmed by 6 bases and 0 bases, with 9 bases remaining between them. The CDR3 length is 12 residues. CDR3 DNA sequence: TGCAGCGTAGAAAACAGCTCCTACGAGCAGTACTTC. Amino acids: CSVENSSYEQYF.

This chain joins TRBV12-3 or TRBV12-4 and TRBJ1-1; D perhaps matches TRBD1 (6 bases). V lost 5 bases and J 1 base, leaving 11 bases between the germline ends. There are 14 residues in the CDR3. The chain's CDR3 is CASSIVQGNTEAFF. The CDR3 coding sequence is TGTGCCAGCAGTATAGTACAGGGGAACACTGAAGCTTTCTTT.

This clonotype was picked up a small number of times. The V gene is TRBV6-2 or TRBV6-3, the J gene TRBJ1-6; D remains unclear. The V and J ends lost 7 bases and 6 bases respectively, with 16 bases between them. The CDR3 loop spans 15 amino acids. Germline CDR1 and CDR2: MNHEY and SVGEGT. The CDR3 region is CASTSFDPGNSPLHF. As DNA, the CDR3 is TGTGCCAGCACTAGCTTTGATCCGGGTAATTCACCCCTCCACTTT.

The rearrangement links TRBV9 to TRBJ2-3; 8 nucleotides agree with TRBD2. This CDR3 spans 13 amino acids. Germline CDR1 reads SGDLS; CDR2 reads YYNGEE. V shed 7 bases, J shed 10 bases, and the junction held 11 bases outside the gene matches. The CDR3 here is CASSLERGFAQYF. DNA for the CDR3: TGTGCCAGCTCCCTCGAGCGGGGGTTCGCGCAGTATTTT.

Comment on this clonotype: A single base separates this from a much larger clone, so it may be a read error. The chain joins TRBV4-2 to TRBJ2-6; no clear D. The V end lost 1 base, the J end lost 8 bases, and 9 bases lay between the germline ends. Germline lookup yields CDR1 LGHNA and CDR2 YNFKEQ. CDR3 length: 14 amino acids. The chain's CDR3 is CASSQVSRSNVLTF. In nucleotides, the CDR3 is TGTGCCAGCAGCCAAGTCTCTCGGTCCAACGTCCTGACTTTC.

The sample holds many counts of this clonotype. The rearrangement links TRBV10-3 to TRBJ2-2; D remains ambiguous. With 10 bases removed from V and 2 bases from J, the gap between germline ends came to 5 bases. The CDR3 consists of 11 residues. CDR1 and CDR2 (germline): ENHRY, SYGVKD. CDR3: CATQNTGELFF. The DNA for the CDR3 is TGTGCCACCCAAAACACCGGGGAGCTGTTTTTT.

In its sample, this clonotype was seen many times. The chain uses TRBV2 and TRBJ1-2, with D maybe TRBD1 (5 bases). Per germline, CDR1 SNHLY and CDR2 FYNNEI. V was trimmed by 8 bases and J by 7 bases, leaving 23 bases between them. The CDR3 covers 15 residues. This CDR3 is CASSLAPQGRGGYTF. CDR3 DNA sequence: TGTGCCAGCTCCCTCGCCCCTCAGGGAAGAGGTGGCTACACCTTC. Using reference TRBV2 and TRBJ1-2 for the parts outside the CDR3, the full variable domain is EPEVTQTPSHQVTQMGQEVILRCVPISNHLYFYWYRQILGQKVEFLVSFYNNEISEKSEIFDDQFSVERPDGSNFTLKIRSTKLEDSAMYFCASSLAPQGRGGYTFGSGTRLTVV.